Listed below are T cell receptor beta chains from one sample, sequenced in a study of T cells in Graves' hyperthyroidism and ophthalmopathy. TCRdb analysed the multiplex PCR reads with MiXCR anew, one entry per CDR3 protein. The sample includes just over 550,000 distinct CDR3 sequences, under 60% of them seen just once. The sample was peripheral blood or thyroid tissue (not recorded which). These receptors came from a woman aged 18-30 years with Graves' hyperthyroidism. Both conserved end residues are part of each CDR3. The order of the fields is V gene, J gene, clone size, D gene, CDR3 DNA, CDR3 protein. A D gene is named only where the DNA matches it firmly. Not every row has a clone size; where given, it reads once, few, many or a size class.

>TRBV2|TRBJ2-5|.|.
TGTGCCAGCAGTGAAGGCCCCCGCAGGGCCTTCCAAGAGACCCAGTACTTC
CASSEGPRRAFQETQYF
>TRBV5-1|TRBJ2-3|.|.
TGCGCCAGCAGCTTGGTAGCGGCCACAGATACGCAGTATTTT
CASSLVAATDTQYF
>TRBV2|TRBJ1-5|.|.
TGTGCCAGCAGCTTTGCAGGAAGGGGGCAGCCCCAGCATTTT
CASSFAGRGQPQHF
>TRBV6-2/TRBV6-3|TRBJ1-5|.|.
TGTGCCTGGAACCGACAGGACAATCAGCCCCAGCATTTT
CAWNRQDNQPQHF
>TRBV12-3/TRBV12-4|TRBJ2-7|few|TRBD1
TGTGCCAGCAGGCCGGGACAGTTCCACGAGCAGTACTTC
CASRPGQFHEQYF
>TRBV15|TRBJ2-1|.|.
TGTGCCACCAGCAGCATTGGGCAGGAGGTCTCCTACAATGAGCAGTTCTTC
CATSSIGQEVSYNEQFF
>TRBV2|TRBJ2-5|.|TRBD2
TGTGCCAGCAGTGAGCCCGCGGGAGGGGTAGAGACCCAGTACTTC
CASSEPAGGVETQYF
>TRBV14|TRBJ1-4|.|.
TGTGCCAGCAGCCAGTTGACGGGGAGGTCTAATGAAAAACTGTTTTTT
CASSQLTGRSNEKLFF
>TRBV9|TRBJ1-1|many|.
TGTGCCAGCAGCGTAGCCATGAACACTGAAGCTTTCTTT
CASSVAMNTEAFF
>TRBV9|TRBJ1-2|.|.
TGTGCCAGCAGCCCCTCTGCCGGCGACAATGGCTACACCTTC
CASSPSAGDNGYTF
>TRBV29-1|TRBJ1-1|many|.
TGCAGCGTACAGGGGAACACTGAAGCTTTCTTT
CSVQGNTEAFF
>TRBV9|TRBJ2-2|.|.
TGTGCCAGCAGCGTATTTACTTCCACCGGGGAGCTGTTTTTT
CASSVFTSTGELFF
>TRBV10-3|TRBJ2-7|.|TRBD2
TGTGCCAGCAGTTACTCCCGCGGGAGTGTCTACGAGCAGTACTTC
CASSYSRGSVYEQYF
>TRBV24-1|TRBJ1-5|.|.
TGTGCCACCGGGAACACCAATCAGCCCCAGCATTTT
CATGNTNQPQHF